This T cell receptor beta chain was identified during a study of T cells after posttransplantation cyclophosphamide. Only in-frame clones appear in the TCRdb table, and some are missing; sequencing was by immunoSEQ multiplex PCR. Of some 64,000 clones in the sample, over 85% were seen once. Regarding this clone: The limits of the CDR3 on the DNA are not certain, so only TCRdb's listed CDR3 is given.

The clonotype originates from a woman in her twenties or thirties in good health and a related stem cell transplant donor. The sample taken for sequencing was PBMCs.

The CDR3 protein is CASSPLWQAHSGANVLTF. The rearrangement links TRBV18 to TRBJ2-6; the tabulated D call, TRBD1, remains unverified against the DNA. The CDR3 has 18 residues if both end residues are counted. The germline CDR1 and CDR2 sequences are KGHSH and LQKENI.